Shown below are 14 T cell receptor beta chains from a single sample sequenced in a study of regulatory T cells in long-lasting Graves disease. Libraries of TCR beta came from iRepertoire HTBI primers plus Arm-PCR of CDR3 regions. Each CDR3 protein is one row after TCRdb ran MiXCR on the multiplex PCR reads. The profile shows roughly 500,000 distinct CDR3 sequences, less than 15% of them singletons. The sample's time point: newly diagnosed GD, antithyroid drugs for less than 3 months. With RNA extracted from PBMCs as input, the TCR library was made. These data also featured in a second study, about T cells in Graves' hyperthyroidism and ophthalmopathy.

Specimen: peripheral blood mononuclear cells (PBMCs), collected at new diagnosis, from a patient treated with antithyroid drugs. Receptors were obtained from a woman between 50 and 59 years old with Graves disease.

This chain uses TRBV19 with TRBJ2-1; 9 nucleotides match TRBD2. The CDR3 consists of 20 residues. V lost 7 bases to trimming and J lost 1 base; unmatched junction nucleotides: 20. Looked up from germline, CDR1 is LNHDA and CDR2 is SQIVND (reference sequence). The CDR3 protein is CASNPTHGVAGVESYNEQFF. The DNA for the CDR3 is TGTGCCAGTAACCCCACCCATGGGGTAGCGGGAGTTGAGTCCTACAATGAGCAGTTCTTC.

This clonotype has ten or more counts. This rearrangement joins TRBV28 to TRBJ1-3; TRBD1 aligns across 11 bases. There are 18 residues in the CDR3. V lost 5 bases to trimming and J lost 1 base; unmatched junction nucleotides: 10. Germline V gene data show CDR1 as MDHEN and CDR2 as SYDVKM. CDR3 residues: CASSPWTGGNPSGNTIYF. The CDR3 DNA is TGTGCCAGCAGTCCTTGGACAGGGGGCAATCCATCTGGAAACACCATATATTTT. Full variable domain (remainder filled in from reference TRBV28 and TRBJ1-3): DVKVTQSSRYLVKRTGEKVFLECVQDMDHENMFWYRQDPGLGLRLIYFSYDVKMKEKGDIPEGYSVSREKKERFSLILESASTNQTSMYLCASSPWTGGNPSGNTIYFGEGSWLTVV.

This clonotype came up a few times. The chain is built from TRBV12-3 or TRBV12-4 and TRBJ2-7; D gene uncertain. Trimming left V 6 bases short and J 4 bases short, with 13 bases between. This CDR3 has 13 residues. CDR3: CASSQQPAYEQYF. Written as DNA, the CDR3 is TGTGCCAGCAGCCAACAACCCGCTTACGAGCAGTACTTC.

The genes are TRBV7-6 and TRBJ2-3; weak D call: TRBD1 (5 bases). Germline V gene data show CDR1 as SGHVS and CDR2 as FNYEAQ. Trimming took off 0 bases at V and 4 bases at J, with 11 bases between the two ends. The CDR3 length is 15 residues. In DNA form, the CDR3 reads TGTGCCAGCAGCTTAGCGGCAGGGCTGGCAGATACGCAGTATTTT. It yields the protein CASSLAAGLADTQYF.

For this clonotype: Just one base apart from a much larger clone, this may be a read error. The V gene is TRBV28, the J gene TRBJ1-2; a possible D gene is TRBD1 (5 bases). Germline V gene sequence: CDR1 MDHEN, CDR2 SYDVKM. The CDR3 has 16 residues. Here the CDR3 reads CASSFPYRQTWLGYAF. The CDR3, as DNA: TGTGCCAGCAGCTTCCCTTACCGACAGACCTGGCTGGGCTACGCCTTC.

The table lists this clonotype with many counts. The chain couples TRBV27 to TRBJ1-6, with 11 bases that match TRBD1. J gave up 0 bases and V 8 bases, and 6 bases lay outside the gene matches. There are 17 residues in the CDR3. Germline-derived CDR1 and CDR2 are MNHEY and SMNVEV (reference sequence). CDR3 bases: TGTGCCAGCTCGGGACAGGGGGTACTCTCCTATAATTCACCCCTCCACTTT. This codes for CASSGQGVLSYNSPLHF.

In its sample, this clonotype was seen many times. The chain has TRBV28 and TRBJ2-7; 8 bases agree with TRBD2. Germline V CDR1 and CDR2: MDHEN, SYDVKM. The CDR3 consists of 14 residues. The trim removed 7 bases at V and 5 bases at J, leaving 10 bases unmatched. The CDR3 sequence: CASTPLAGVNEQYF. In nucleotides, the CDR3 is TGTGCCAGCACCCCCCTAGCGGGTGTCAACGAGCAGTACTTC.

This clonotype was observed at least ten times. The rearrangement joins TRBV7-3 to TRBJ1-2, with D possibly TRBD1 on 5 matching bases. The germline CDR1 and CDR2 sequences are SGHTA and FQGTGA. The CDR3 has 13 amino acids. Trimming took off 4 bases at V and 7 bases at J, with 13 bases between the two ends. The CDR3: CASSSSRVGGYTF. The CDR3 nucleotides are TGTGCCAGCAGCTCCTCCAGGGTTGGTGGCTACACCTTC.

The chain carries TRBV20-1 and TRBJ1-5, with 7 nucleotides matching TRBD1. This CDR3 region has 19 residues. Unmatched junction bases numbered 16, after V lost 0 bases and J lost 2 bases. Germline V gene sequence: CDR1 DFQATT, CDR2 SNEGSKA (reference sequence). The CDR3 reads CSAREPDRDRVSGNQPQHF. Written as DNA, the CDR3 is TGCAGTGCTAGAGAACCAGACAGGGATCGGGTCTCCGGCAATCAGCCCCAGCATTTT.

The count of this clonotype is one. This chain connects TRBV4-1 to TRBJ1-2; no clear D. V dropped 0 bases and J dropped 0 bases, with 11 bases sitting between them. Per germline, CDR1 MGHRA and CDR2 YSYEKL. The CDR3 loop spans 16 amino acids. CDR3 region: CASSQEGYGANYGYTF. CDR3 in DNA: TGCGCCAGCAGCCAAGAAGGATATGGTGCTAACTATGGCTACACCTTC.

This clonotype was found many times. The V and J genes are TRBV7-2 and TRBJ2-4; 7 nucleotides align to TRBD1. V dropped 1 base and J dropped 7; count of bases not matched to a gene: 4. This CDR3 comprises 14 residues. Per germline, CDR1 SGHTA and CDR2 FQGNSA. This CDR3 reads CASSLDRGGNIQYF. The CDR3 DNA sequence: TGTGCCAGCAGCTTAGACAGGGGCGGGAACATTCAGTACTTC.

The chain joins TRBV12-3 or TRBV12-4 to TRBJ2-3, with 13 bases that match TRBD2. Trimming removed 7 bases from V and 0 bases from J; junction bases left unmatched: 4. CDR3 size: 16 residues. The DNA for the CDR3 is TGTGCCAGCAAAGGGACTAGCGGGATGAGCACAGATACGCAGTATTTT. Encoded protein: CASKGTSGMSTDTQYF.

This clonotype was counted ten times or more. This rearrangement joins TRBV20-1 to TRBJ1-1; the match to TRBD1 covers 7 bases. Germline CDR1 and CDR2: DFQATT and SNEGSKA (reference sequence). V dropped 1 base and J dropped 4; count of bases not matched to a gene: 6. There are 14 residues in the CDR3. The CDR3 reads CSARAGGQFTEAFF. The DNA for the CDR3 is TGCAGTGCTAGAGCAGGGGGACAGTTCACTGAAGCTTTCTTT.

This clonotype was recorded many times. V gene TRBV2 combines with J gene TRBJ2-1; tentative D call: TRBD2 (7 bases). V gave up 7 bases and J gave up 0 bases, with 10 bases separating them. The CDR3 is made up of 14 amino acids. Germline CDR1 is SNHLY and CDR2 is FYNNEI. The CDR3 DNA follows: TGTGCCAGCAAGAGGGGGGGCTCCTACAATGAGCAGTTCTTC. Amino acids: CASKRGGSYNEQFF. The variable domain in full, completed from reference TRBV2 and TRBJ2-1, reads EPEVTQTPSHQVTQMGQEVILRCVPISNHLYFYWYRQILGQKVEFLVSFYNNEISEKSEIFDDQFSVERPDGSNFTLKIRSTKLEDSAMYFCASKRGGSYNEQFFGPGTRLTVL.